The 21 T cell receptor beta chains reported below all come from one sample, sequenced in a study of response to subunit inactivated influenza vaccine. TCRdb ran MiXCR on the RT-PCR reads and lists one entry per CDR3 protein. The table has hundreds of thousands of distinct CDR3 sequences, approximately 14% seen once. The material was PBMCs from blood, obtained 14 days before vaccination. The receptors originated from a man between 50 and 59 years old who received an inactivated influenza vaccine.

This clonotype was found a few times. This chain connects TRBV5-6 to TRBJ2-1; perhaps TRBD1 as D (5 bases). This CDR3 is 19 amino acids long. CDR1 and CDR2 from the germline V gene are SGHDT and YYEEEE. Between the trimmed V and J ends, which lost 0 bases and 1 base, there was a span of 20 bases. The CDR3 loop is CASSLVGPRQRISYNEQFF. CDR3 in DNA: TGTGCCAGCAGCTTGGTAGGCCCCCGACAGAGAATTTCCTACAATGAGCAGTTCTTC.

This clonotype came up many times. The J gene is TRBJ1-2, the V gene TRBV28, with D tentatively TRBD1 (5 bases). This CDR3 is built from 11 residues. Germline V lookup: CDR1 MDHEN, CDR2 SYDVKM. Trimming removed 9 bases at V and 3 bases at J, with 8 bases between. CDR3 sequence (DNA): TGTGCCAGTCAGGGCGACTATGGCTACACCTTC. Protein sequence: CASQGDYGYTF.

J is TRBJ2-2 and V is TRBV20-1; D not resolved. CDR3 length: 13 residues. Germline V gene data show CDR1 as DFQATT and CDR2 as SNEGSKA (reference sequence). V gave up 6 bases and J gave up 3 bases, with 11 bases separating them. The CDR3 bases are TGCAGTGCCCAATACTTGGACACCGGGGAGCTGTTTTTT. Amino acid sequence: CSAQYLDTGELFF.

The chain joins TRBV5-6 to TRBJ2-3, with TRBD2 identical over 7 bases. V shed 3 bases and J 1 base; nucleotides not matched to a gene: 5. This CDR3 has 15 amino acids. Germline CDR1 reads SGHDT; CDR2 reads YYEEEE. The CDR3 region has the DNA TGTGCCAGCAGCTCCATGGCGGGGGGCACAGATACGCAGTATTTT. This sequence encodes CASSSMAGGTDTQYF.

DNA of the CDR3: TGTGCCAGCAGCGTATCCATTGGGGCCAACGTCCTGACTTTC. Translation: CASSVSIGANVLTF. J is TRBJ2-6 and V is TRBV9, with D unclear. The CDR3 has 14 residues. V was clipped by 1 base and J by 3 bases, with 5 bases between them. Germline CDR1 SGDLS, CDR2 YYNGEE.

The chain joins TRBV9 to TRBJ2-1; D might be TRBD1 or TRBD2, each matching 5 bases. Germline CDR1 SGDLS, CDR2 YYNGEE. The CDR3 totals 13 residues. With 3 bases removed from V and 9 bases from J, the gap between germline ends came to 13 bases. The DNA of the CDR3 is TGTGCCAGCAGCGGGGTACTAGGGGCTGAGCAGTTCTTC. It codes for CASSGVLGAEQFF.

The rearrangement joins TRBV7-2 to TRBJ2-1; D is possibly TRBD1 or TRBD2 (5 bases each). V was cut by 6 bases and J by 0 bases, with 18 bases left in between. There are 17 residues in the CDR3. Germline CDR1 reads SGHTA; CDR2 reads FQGNSA. The CDR3 DNA reads as TGTGCCAGCAGAGCCCGGACCGGGACGAGCTCCTACAATGAGCAGTTCTTC. Its translation is CASRARTGTSSYNEQFF. The full variable domain, its missing parts supplied by reference TRBV7-2 and TRBJ2-1, is GAGVSQSPSNKVTEKGKDVELRCDPISGHTALYWYRQSLGQGLEFLIYFQGNSAPDKSGLPSDRFSAERTGGSVSTLTIQRTQQEDSAVYLCASRARTGTSSYNEQFFGPGTRLTVL.

The chain is built from TRBV4-2 and TRBJ2-5, with D unclear. Germline values: CDR1 LGHNA, CDR2 YNFKEQ. This CDR3 is built from 11 residues. V was trimmed by 0 bases and J by 7 bases, leaving 3 bases between them. CDR3 sequence: CASSQDGTQYF. The CDR3 nucleotides are TGTGCCAGCAGCCAAGATGGGACCCAGTACTTC.

This chain connects TRBV7-2 to TRBJ2-6; D uncertain. Looked up from germline, CDR1 is SGHTA and CDR2 is FQGNSA. Trimming cost V 5 bases and J 1 base, with 9 bases left between them. The CDR3 extends over 15 amino acids. CDR3 amino acids: CASSNSRSGANVLTF. The DNA of the CDR3 is TGTGCCAGCAGCAACTCCAGGTCTGGGGCCAACGTCCTGACTTTC.

The chain is built from TRBV7-2 and TRBJ2-7; 8 positions agree with TRBD2. Germline V lookup: CDR1 SGHTA, CDR2 FQGNSA. This CDR3 is built from 18 residues. Losses at the gene ends were 2 bases for V and 2 bases for J; bases not matched to a gene: 14. CDR3 amino acids: CASSLSGLGGVGAYEQYF. CDR3 in DNA: TGTGCCAGCAGCTTATCGGGACTAGGAGGTGTTGGGGCCTACGAGCAGTACTTC. The whole variable domain, filled in from reference TRBV7-2 and TRBJ2-7, reads GAGVSQSPSNKVTEKGKDVELRCDPISGHTALYWYRQSLGQGLEFLIYFQGNSAPDKSGLPSDRFSAERTGGSVSTLTIQRTQQEDSAVYLCASSLSGLGGVGAYEQYFGPGTRLTVT.

The gene calls are TRBV7-2 and TRBJ2-7; TRBD2 might be the D (5 bases). Trimming took 0 bases from V and 2 from J, leaving 17 bases between them. CDR3 length: 17 amino acids. From germline, CDR1 is SGHTA and CDR2 FQGNSA. The CDR3 loop reads CASSLASGTMLPYEQYF. The DNA for the CDR3 is TGTGCCAGCAGCTTAGCCTCGGGAACTATGCTCCCCTACGAGCAGTACTTC.

The V and J genes are TRBV4-1 and TRBJ1-4; D is undetermined. Trimming took 5 bases from V and 8 from J, leaving 24 bases between them. The germline gives CDR1 MGHRA, CDR2 YSYEKL. The CDR3 loop spans 17 amino acids. The DNA of the CDR3 is TGCGCCAGCAGCTTCAAGATATTGGGCAGGATAGGAGAAAAACTGTTTTTT. Protein sequence: CASSFKILGRIGEKLFF.

This clonotype was seen many times. This rearrangement joins TRBV5-6 to TRBJ2-5; D possibly matches TRBD1 or TRBD2 (5 bases each). CDR1 SGHDT and CDR2 YYEEEE come from the germline V gene. The V end was cut by 4 bases, the J end by 2 bases, with 27 bases between. The CDR3 is made up of 19 amino acids. The DNA for the CDR3 is TGTGCCAGCAGCGGTGGGACGGCAGCCTCCCTCTCTATTCAAGAGACCCAGTACTTC. Amino acids: CASSGGTAASLSIQETQYF.

The V gene is TRBV10-2, the J gene TRBJ1-1; 11 bases are a match to TRBD1. The CDR3 is 16 amino acids. The V and J ends lost 0 bases and 5 bases, in that order; junction bases with no gene match: 5. Germline assignment: CDR1 WSHSY and CDR2 SAAADI. The CDR3 here is CASSESWDRGATEAFF. In DNA form, the CDR3 reads TGCGCCAGCAGTGAGTCCTGGGACAGGGGGGCGACTGAAGCTTTCTTT.

This rearrangement joins TRBV12-3 or TRBV12-4 to TRBJ2-5; D not resolved. Between the trimmed V and J ends, which lost 4 bases and 5 bases, there was a span of 14 bases. This CDR3 has 14 residues. CDR3 loop: CASSSPPNIETQYF. The DNA of the CDR3 is TGTGCCAGCAGTTCACCCCCCAACATCGAGACCCAGTACTTC.

Ten or more counts support this clonotype. The J gene is TRBJ2-7, the V gene TRBV7-9; D gene unclear. This CDR3 has 13 residues. Germline CDR1 SEHNR, CDR2 FQNEAQ (reference sequence). The V end was cut by 6 bases, the J end by 3 bases, with 12 bases between. CDR3 nucleotide sequence: TGTGCCAGCAGTCTTGTACTGGGCTACGAGCAGTACTTC. As protein: CASSLVLGYEQYF.

This clonotype was seen only a few times. This chain connects TRBV29-1 to TRBJ2-1, with D unresolved. The germline V gene has CDR1 SQVTM and CDR2 ANQGSEA. The CDR3 loop spans 11 amino acids. Deletions cut 5 bases from V and 6 bases from J, with 8 bases between. The CDR3 is CSVSLVNEQFF. CDR3 coding DNA: TGCAGCGTTTCCCTTGTCAATGAGCAGTTCTTC.

This sequence joins TRBV20-1 and TRBJ2-3; 11 nucleotides line up with TRBD2. Per the germline V gene, CDR1 is DFQATT and CDR2 is SNEGSKA (reference sequence). The CDR3 is made up of 15 amino acids. V gave up 6 bases and J gave up 5 bases; unmatched junction bases: 10. The CDR3 sequence: CSAQQLAGVVDTQYF. CDR3 nucleotides: TGCAGTGCCCAACAACTAGCGGGAGTGGTAGATACGCAGTATTTT.

This clonotype was seen a handful of times. V and J are TRBV12-3 or TRBV12-4 and TRBJ2-1; 8 bases map to TRBD2. The CDR3 extends over 13 amino acids. V lost 8 bases and J lost 7; bases outside the gene matches: 7. CDR3 residues: CASLREGWNEQFF. The CDR3 DNA sequence: TGTGCCAGCCTTCGGGAGGGATGGAATGAGCAGTTCTTC.

This clonotype was recorded a few times. The chain joins TRBV19 to TRBJ2-2, with D uncertain. Trimming removed 5 bases at V and 6 bases at J, with 16 bases between. CDR1 LNHDA and CDR2 SQIVND come from the germline V gene (reference sequence). CDR3 length equals 15 residues. The CDR3 protein is CASSPRQVVPGELFF. CDR3 nucleotides: TGTGCCAGTAGTCCCCGGCAGGTGGTCCCCGGGGAGCTGTTTTTT.

This clonotype appeared many times. The chain uses TRBV20-1 and TRBJ2-3, with 9 bases aligning to TRBD2. CDR1 is DFQATT, CDR2 SNEGSKA, per germline (reference sequence). J lost 2 bases, V lost 4 bases, and 7 bases had no gene match. This CDR3 contains 15 residues. The CDR3 DNA sequence: TGCAGTGCTAACCACCGACTAGCGGACACAGATACGCAGTATTTT. Residues: CSANHRLADTDTQYF.